A selection of T cell receptor beta chains follows, all from one sample in a study of T cell repertoires in cytomegalovirus infection. TCRdb fed the reads into MiXCR, producing one record per CDR3 protein. The sample has roughly 730,000 distinct CDR3 sequences; about 33% are singletons. Their antigens are not known. The source was cultured PBMCs, collected from culture after CMV antigen stimulation. Receptors were obtained from a human donor in good health (CMV status not recorded). Some clones in this sample may be carry-over from other donors' samples. Each CDR3 is given with its conserved first and last residue. A D gene is named only where the DNA matches it firmly.

d_gene | j_gene | v_gene | CDR3aa
- | TRBJ1-5 | TRBV20-1 | CSARDIWQQNQPQHF
- | TRBJ2-7 | TRBV14 | CASSLHTYEQYF
- | TRBJ1-4 | TRBV11-2 | CASSPQPGRLEKLFF
TRBD2 | TRBJ2-3 | TRBV25-1 | CASSPLAAYTDTQYF
- | TRBJ2-3 | TRBV6-1 | CASREGGGTDTQYF
TRBD2 | TRBJ2-7 | TRBV4-1 | CASSQVRAGGTYEQYF
- | TRBJ2-7 | TRBV2 | CASSERGLKQYF
- | TRBJ1-1 | TRBV4-1 | CASSQGHPNTEAFF
TRBD2 | TRBJ2-5 | TRBV19 | CASSTGLAEETQYF
TRBD1 | TRBJ1-4 | TRBV7-2 | CASSLGGGQVREKLFF
- | TRBJ1-4 | TRBV29-1 | CSVVGMGDEKLFF
TRBD2 | TRBJ2-5 | TRBV7-2 | CASSLSAGAETQYF
- | TRBJ1-5 | TRBV12-3/TRBV12-4 | CASSKGSNQPQHF
TRBD2 | TRBJ2-2 | TRBV7-2 | CASSPAEGLAGAITGELFF
- | TRBJ2-1 | TRBV7-2 | CASSTRDIYNEQFF
TRBD1 | TRBJ2-5 | TRBV19 | CASSIRDRQETQYF
TRBD1 | TRBJ2-3 | TRBV11-2 | CASSSGTGHLRDTQYF
- | TRBJ1-6 | TRBV7-6 | CASSFDSKPYNSPLHF
TRBD1 | TRBJ1-3 | TRBV19 | CASSTGQRPGNTIYF
- | TRBJ2-1 | TRBV20-1 | CSALGGSSYNEQFF
- | TRBJ2-5 | TRBV12-3/TRBV12-4 | CASSPGLTLQETQYF
- | TRBJ2-7 | TRBV20-1 | CSASPTGWSIEQYF
- | TRBJ2-1 | TRBV28 | CASTHFRDLSSNEQFF
- | TRBJ1-6 | TRBV12-3/TRBV12-4 | CASSYRVRDSPLHF